This T cell receptor (beta chain) was identified in a study of response to subunit inactivated influenza vaccine. Regarding the study as a whole: Authors suggested each seasonal flu vaccination may recruit only limited numbers of new T cells.

This clonotype was seen more than once but under ten times. The antigen is unknown. TCRdb re-called the RT-PCR reads with MiXCR, one entry per CDR3 protein. The profile covers 650,000 to 800,000 distinct CDR3 sequences, with less than 20% appearing a single time and under 13% taken by the ten largest. This CDR3 is built from 16 residues. V trimming: 5 bases; J trimming: 0 bases; junction bases outside the gene matches: 12. Germline CDR1 and CDR2: DFQATT and SNEGSKA (reference sequence). This chain joins TRBV20-1 and TRBJ2-7; 8 nucleotides match TRBD2. The source material was PBMCs from blood, sampled around 5 days after vaccination. This TCR was recovered from a man aged 45-65 years who received an inactivated influenza vaccine. The CDR3 sequence: CSAWGTGGTSSYEQYF. The CDR3 region has the DNA TGCAGTGCTTGGGGTACCGGGGGGACTAGCTCCTACGAGCAGTACTTC.